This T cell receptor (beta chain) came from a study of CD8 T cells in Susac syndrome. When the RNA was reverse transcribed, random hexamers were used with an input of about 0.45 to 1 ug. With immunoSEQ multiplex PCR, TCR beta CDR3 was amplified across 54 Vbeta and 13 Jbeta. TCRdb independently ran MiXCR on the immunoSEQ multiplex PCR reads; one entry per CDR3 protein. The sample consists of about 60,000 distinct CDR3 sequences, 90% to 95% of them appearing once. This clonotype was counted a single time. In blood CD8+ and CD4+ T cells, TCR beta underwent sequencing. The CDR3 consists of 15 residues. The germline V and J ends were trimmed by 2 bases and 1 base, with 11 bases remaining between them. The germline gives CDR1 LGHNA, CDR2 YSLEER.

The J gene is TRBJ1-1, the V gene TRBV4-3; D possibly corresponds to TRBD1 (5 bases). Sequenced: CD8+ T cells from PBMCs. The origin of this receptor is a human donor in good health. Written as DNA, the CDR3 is TGCGCCAGCAGCCAACTGAGGCAGGGGAACACTGAAGCTTTCTTT. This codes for CASSQLRQGNTEAFF.